This T cell receptor (beta chain) appears in the sequencing data of a study of T-cell reconstitution after alpha-beta-depleted transplantation in children. Whole-study results and caveats: Certain patients had high TCRbeta diversity at day 60, and it came from recipient T cells and thymic progenitors that survived. Diversity and T-cell counts at one year after transplant derived mostly from new T cells. Alpha-beta T cells about two months after transplant reportedly derived from several hundred expanded graft clones.

Preparing the TCRbeta library involved the use of unique molecular identifiers. One entry per CDR3 protein results from TCRdb running MiXCR on the PCR reads. This table holds about 440,000 distinct CDR3 sequences, about 40% found once. Worth noting for this clonotype: The antigen is not known.

The germline V gene encodes CDR1 LGHNA and CDR2 YSLEER. The CDR3 spans 23 residues. The germline V and J ends were trimmed by 4 bases and 1 base, with 36 bases remaining between them. Sequences were derived from PBMCs, sampled before TCRalphabeta/CD19-depleted stem cell transplant. The chain links TRBV4-3 to TRBJ2-3; no reliable D call. The sequence came from a girl aged 2 to 9 with aplastic anemia, due to receive a stem cell transplant. CDR3 bases: TGCGCCAGCAGCCTCCTTTGGATGAAGTCCCTCCCTACCCTCCCGACTCGCACAGATACGCAGTATTTT. Amino acid sequence: CASSLLWMKSLPTLPTRTDTQYF.